The 24 T cell receptor beta chains in this list originate from one sample, sequenced in a study of blood T cell repertoires in COVID-19. Generated by immunoSEQ multiplex PCR, the TCRdb table keeps only in-frame clones and is missing some. The data hold about 200,000 clones, with 80% to 90% observed a single time. Sequences were obtained from peripheral blood. The receptors originated from a woman over 75 with acute or convalescent COVID-19.

The CDR3 spells CASSQAGVTQYF. In DNA form, the CDR3 reads TGTGCCAGCAGCCAAGCAGGTGTGACCCAGTACTTC. The J gene is TRBJ2-5, the V gene TRBV3-1 (or the pseudogene TRBV3-2); no clear D. Germline V lookup: CDR1 LGHDT, CDR2 YNNKEL (reference sequence). This CDR3 has 12 residues. Trimming cost V 1 base and J 7 bases, with 7 bases left between them.

V and J are TRBV7-9 and TRBJ1-5, with TRBD1 identical over 8 bases. This CDR3 is built from 15 residues. The germline gives CDR1 SEHNR, CDR2 FQNEAQ (reference sequence). J lost 4 bases, V lost 5 bases, and 7 bases had no gene match. In nucleotides, the CDR3 is TGTGCCAGCAGCCCCGGGACAGGTTCAAATCAGCCCCAGCATTTT. Its translation: CASSPGTGSNQPQHF. Combining the CDR3 with reference TRBV7-9 and TRBJ1-5 gives the whole variable domain DTGVSQNPRHKITKRGQNVTFRCDPISEHNRLYWYRQTLGQGPEFLTYFQNEAQLEKSRLLSDRFSAERPKGSFSTLEIQRTEQGDSAMYLCASSPGTGSNQPQHFGDGTRLSIL.

This clone was counted only a few times. The genes are TRBV5-1 and TRBJ1-3; weak D call: TRBD1 (6 bases). The V and J ends lost 5 bases and 3 bases respectively, with 15 bases between them. The CDR3 has 15 amino acids. Per the germline V gene, CDR1 is SGHRS and CDR2 is YFSETQ. The CDR3 loop reads CASRPTPDSGNTIYF. The CDR3 DNA reads TGCGCCAGCAGGCCGACCCCGGACAGTGGAAACACCATATATTTT.

The J gene is TRBJ2-2, the V gene TRBV3-1 (or the pseudogene TRBV3-2); no clear D gene. CDR3 length: 15 amino acids. With 4 bases removed from V and 5 bases from J, the gap between germline ends came to 14 bases. Germline lookup yields CDR1 LGHDT and CDR2 YNNKEL (reference sequence). The CDR3 reads CASSPVSPSTGELFF. DNA of the CDR3: TGTGCCAGCAGCCCGGTCTCTCCCTCAACCGGGGAGCTGTTTTTT.

This clone was counted once. The chain carries TRBV13 and TRBJ2-7, with 10 nucleotides matching TRBD2. CDR1 and CDR2 from the germline V gene are PRHDT and FYEKMQ (reference sequence). The length of the CDR3 is 14 residues. V shed 5 bases and J 3 bases; nucleotides not matched to a gene: 4. The CDR3 here is CASSAAGGLYEQYF. The CDR3 DNA reads as TGTGCCAGCAGCGCAGCGGGAGGGCTCTACGAGCAGTACTTC.

This clone has just one count. The chain links TRBV5-6 to TRBJ1-4; the D gene is possibly TRBD1 (5 bases). This CDR3 has 16 amino acids. V lost 2 bases, J lost 0 bases, and 11 bases lay in between. Germline CDR1 reads SGHDT; CDR2 reads YYEEEE. CDR3 nucleotide sequence: TGTGCCAGCAGCTTACGACAGCCGGCAACTAATGAAAAACTGTTTTTT. Translating it yields CASSLRQPATNEKLFF.

The chain joins TRBV4-2 to TRBJ2-1, with TRBD2 as a possible D gene (6 bases). V lost 0 bases, J lost 9 bases, and 9 bases lay in between. CDR1 is LGHNA, CDR2 YNFKEQ, per germline. This CDR3 spans 13 amino acids. This CDR3 reads CASSQEGGREQFF. DNA for the CDR3: TGTGCCAGCAGCCAAGAGGGGGGACGTGAGCAGTTCTTC.

V is TRBV2 and J is TRBJ1-6; D perhaps matches TRBD1 (6 bases). Trimming left V 2 bases short and J 15 bases short, with 23 bases between. The V gene's germline CDR1 is SNHLY and CDR2 FYNNEI. The CDR3 has 16 amino acids. CDR3 bases: TGTGCCAGCAGTGAATTAGGTTGGGACACGACCGAGGGCCTCCACTTT. This gives the protein CASSELGWDTTEGLHF.

The chain recombines TRBV5-4 with TRBJ2-2, with 9 bases that match TRBD1. The CDR3 has 15 residues. From germline, CDR1 is SGHNT and CDR2 YYREEE (reference sequence). After removal of 0 bases from V and 6 bases from J, the junction contained 3 bases not matched to a gene. CDR3 nucleotide sequence: TGTGCCAGCAGCTTGGAGCGGACAGGGGCCGGGGAGCTGTTTTTT. Residues: CASSLERTGAGELFF.

The gene calls are TRBV6-5 and TRBJ1-3, with D possibly matching TRBD1 (6 bases). The CDR3 is 16 residues long. CDR1 and CDR2 (germline): MNHEY, SVGAGI. V was trimmed by 2 bases and J by 4 bases, leaving 15 bases between them. CDR3 amino acids: CASSYGTGQLGNTIYF. The CDR3 DNA reads TGTGCCAGCAGTTACGGTACAGGGCAGCTCGGAAACACCATATATTTT.

The chain is built from TRBV19 and TRBJ2-7; TRBD2 matches at 10 bases. Looked up from germline, CDR1 is LNHDA and CDR2 is SQIVND (reference sequence). There are 15 residues in the CDR3. The V segment lost 2 bases and the J segment 2 bases; nucleotides outside the gene matches: 3. The CDR3 spells CASSIRTSGPYEQYF. The CDR3 DNA is TGTGCCAGTAGTATAAGGACTAGCGGACCCTACGAGCAGTACTTC.

A single count supports this clone. V gene TRBV2 combines with J gene TRBJ2-7, with 8 bases aligning to TRBD1. The germline CDR1 and CDR2 sequences are SNHLY and FYNNEI. V was clipped by 6 bases and J by 3 bases; unmatched bases: 10. The CDR3 is 15 amino acids. CDR3 DNA sequence: TGTGCCAGCAGCGGGGCAGGGGGCCCCGACTACGAGCAGTACTTC. It specifies CASSGAGGPDYEQYF.

This chain links TRBV5-1 with TRBJ2-1; 7 bases match TRBD1. Losses at the gene ends were 4 bases for V and 4 bases for J; bases not matched to a gene: 5. The germline V gene encodes CDR1 SGHRS and CDR2 YFSETQ. The CDR3 has 14 residues. CDR3 bases: TGCGCCAGCAGCCAGGGGGTGGATTACAATGAGCAGTTCTTC. This sequence encodes CASSQGVDYNEQFF.

The chain uses TRBV6-5 and TRBJ2-7, with a weak D call TRBD1 (5 bases). The CDR3 contains 14 residues. Germline V lookup: CDR1 MNHEY, CDR2 SVGAGI. V was cut by 5 bases and J by 3 bases, with 14 bases left in between. Here the CDR3 DNA reads TGTGCCAGCAGTAGACAGTATGACATCTACGAGCAGTACTTC. Its protein is CASSRQYDIYEQYF.

This clone occurred once. This sequence joins TRBV6-5 and TRBJ1-1; D gene uncertain. The V gene lost 2 bases and the J gene lost 9 bases, with 10 bases spanning the gap. CDR1 and CDR2 from the germline V gene are MNHEY and SVGAGI. The CDR3 contains 12 residues. CDR3 protein: CASSYRAGKAFF. The CDR3 DNA follows: TGTGCCAGCAGTTACAGGGCGGGGAAAGCTTTCTTT.

The chain joins TRBV27 to TRBJ2-1; TRBD1 matches at 9 bases. The germline V gene has CDR1 MNHEY and CDR2 SMNVEV (reference sequence). The CDR3 loop spans 16 amino acids. J was trimmed by 10 bases and V by 3 bases; bases with no gene match: 13. As DNA, the CDR3 is TGTGCCAGCAGTTTTGGCACAGGGGGCTTGGGGGGCGAGCAGTTCTTC. Translated, it gives CASSFGTGGLGGEQFF.

The V call is TRBV28, the J call TRBJ2-7; 7 bases align to TRBD1. V was clipped by 3 bases and J by 0 bases; unmatched bases: 5. In germline, CDR1 is MDHEN, CDR2 SYDVKM. The CDR3 is made up of 15 amino acids. CDR3 sequence: CASSLRGTVSYEQYF. Written as DNA, the CDR3 is TGTGCCAGCAGTTTGAGGGGGACAGTCTCCTACGAGCAGTACTTC.

This clone has a single count. The chain employs TRBV16 and TRBJ1-5; 8 bases map to TRBD1. Germline lookup yields CDR1 KGHSY and CDR2 FQNENV. The CDR3 length is 17 residues. Trimming at V came to 6 bases and at J to 2 bases, leaving 12 bases not matched to a gene. DNA for the CDR3: TGTGCCAGCAGACTTGACAGGGGAGGATTAGGCAATCAGCCCCAGCATTTT. This sequence encodes CASRLDRGGLGNQPQHF.

The chain carries TRBV5-1 and TRBJ1-1; maybe TRBD1 (5 bases). The V and J ends lost 3 bases and 4 bases respectively, with 10 bases between them. CDR3 length: 13 residues. Looked up from germline, CDR1 is SGHRS and CDR2 is YFSETQ. CDR3 nucleotide sequence: TGCGCCAGCAGCTCCCAGGGTTTCACTGAAGCTTTCTTT. This sequence encodes CASSSQGFTEAFF.

CDR3 DNA sequence: TGTGCCAGCAGTTTAACTGCAGGGTTAGCTTTCTTT. Amino acids: CASSLTAGLAFF. The chain is built from TRBV28 and TRBJ1-1; TRBD1 is a possible D gene (5 bases). CDR3 length: 12 amino acids. Trimming removed 2 bases at V and 10 bases at J, with 11 bases between. Germline V gene data show CDR1 as MDHEN and CDR2 as SYDVKM.

The chain links TRBV4-3 to TRBJ2-3; TRBD2 matches 7 bases. V was pared by 4 bases and J by 1 base, with 8 bases of the junction left unmatched. CDR3 length: 16 amino acids. Germline V CDR1 and CDR2: LGHNA, YSLEER. CDR3 nucleotide sequence: TGCGCCAGCAGCCCTGTGGGAGGGAGGCGCACAGATACGCAGTATTTT. The encoded protein is CASSPVGGRRTDTQYF.

The rearrangement uses TRBV12-3 or TRBV12-4 and TRBJ2-2, with D hard to call. The germline V and J ends were trimmed by 2 bases and 8 bases, with 3 bases remaining between them. The CDR3 is made up of 11 amino acids. CDR3 in amino acids: CASSLQGELFF. CDR3 coding DNA: TGTGCCAGCAGTTTACAAGGGGAGCTGTTTTTT.

The sample holds one count of this clone. The chain is built from TRBV10-3 and TRBJ1-3, with a tentative D call TRBD1 (6 bases). Germline V CDR1 and CDR2: ENHRY, SYGVKD. The CDR3 consists of 14 residues. V gave up 5 bases and J gave up 2 bases, with 10 bases separating them. The CDR3 coding sequence is TGTGCCATCAGTACCGCAGGGGCTGGAAACACCATATATTTT. Translating it yields CAISTAGAGNTIYF.

The chain uses TRBV7-8 and TRBJ2-1, with D hard to call. V was shortened by 5 bases and J by 5 bases, with 7 bases between the two germline ends. Germline CDR1 reads SGHVS; CDR2 reads FQNEAQ. The CDR3 consists of 12 residues. CDR3 nucleotide sequence: TGTGCCAGCAGCCTAATAAACAATGAGCAGTTCTTC. This translates into CASSLINNEQFF.